One TCR beta chain is described in this entry. Its antigen is not identified. The sample is drawn from a study of beta chain features in type 1 diabetes. Central memory, naive, regulatory and stem cell-like memory CD4+ cells were sorted by CD45RO/CCR7/CD25/CD127/CD95/CD27. Reverse transcribing all isolated RNA meant expressed TCRB transcripts were sequenced. An average of roughly 4 million reads was obtained for naive, central memory and regulatory T cell samples. TCRdb keeps only in-frame clones here, not all; method: immunoSEQ multiplex PCR. In the table there are about 250,000 clones, 9.5% to 13% of which are singletons. General observations from the study: When Type 1 diabetes patients were examined, their TCRB CDR3s proved moderately but significantly shorter in all four CD4+ subsets. PCR, the amplification step, might favor shorter templates, equally in patients and controls.

The V end lost 0 bases, the J end lost 7 bases, and 16 bases lay between the germline ends. The CDR3 has 15 amino acids. The germline V gene has CDR1 SGHRS and CDR2 YFSETQ. The sample comprised naive CD4+ T cells from blood. This sequence joins TRBV5-1 and TRBJ1-2; no clear D. The clonotype originates from a man aged 30 to 39 with type 1 diabetes. This CDR3 reads CASSLAGPGRSGYTF. CDR3 DNA sequence: TGCGCCAGCAGCTTGGCTGGGCCTGGAAGGTCTGGCTACACCTTC. The variable domain in full, completed from reference TRBV5-1 and TRBJ1-2, reads KAGVTQTPRYLIKTRGQQVTLSCSPISGHRSVSWYQQTPGQGLQFLFEYFSETQRNKGNFPGRFSGRQFSNSRSEMNVSTLELGDSALYLCASSLAGPGRSGYTFGSGTRLTVV.